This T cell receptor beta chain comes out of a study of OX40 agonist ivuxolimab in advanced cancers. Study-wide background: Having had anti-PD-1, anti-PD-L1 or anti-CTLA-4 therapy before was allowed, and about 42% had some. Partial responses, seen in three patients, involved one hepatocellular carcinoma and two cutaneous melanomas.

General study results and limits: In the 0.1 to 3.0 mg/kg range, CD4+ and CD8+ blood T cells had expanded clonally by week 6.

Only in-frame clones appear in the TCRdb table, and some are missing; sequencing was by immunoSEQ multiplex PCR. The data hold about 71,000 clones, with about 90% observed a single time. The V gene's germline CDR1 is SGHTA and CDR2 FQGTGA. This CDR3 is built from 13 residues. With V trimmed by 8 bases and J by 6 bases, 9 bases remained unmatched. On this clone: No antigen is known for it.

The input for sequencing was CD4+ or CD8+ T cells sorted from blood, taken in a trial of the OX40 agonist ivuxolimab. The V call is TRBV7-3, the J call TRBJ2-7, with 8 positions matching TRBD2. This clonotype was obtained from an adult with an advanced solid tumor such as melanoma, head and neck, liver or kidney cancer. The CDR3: CASSPGLAREQYF. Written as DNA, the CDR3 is TGTGCCAGCTCTCCAGGACTAGCTCGCGAGCAGTACTTC.